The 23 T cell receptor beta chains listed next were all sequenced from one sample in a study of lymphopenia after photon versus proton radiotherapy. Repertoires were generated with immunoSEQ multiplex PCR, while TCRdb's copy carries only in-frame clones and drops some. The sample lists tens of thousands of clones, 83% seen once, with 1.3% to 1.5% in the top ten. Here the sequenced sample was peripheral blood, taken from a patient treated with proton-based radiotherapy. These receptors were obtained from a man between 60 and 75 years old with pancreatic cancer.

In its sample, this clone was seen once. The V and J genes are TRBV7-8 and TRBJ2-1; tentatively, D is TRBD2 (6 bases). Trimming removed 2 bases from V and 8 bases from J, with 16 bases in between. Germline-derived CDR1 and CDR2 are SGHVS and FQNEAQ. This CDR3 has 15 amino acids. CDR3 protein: CASSLKGLPGDEQFF. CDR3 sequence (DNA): TGTGCCAGCAGCTTAAAAGGACTACCTGGGGATGAGCAGTTCTTC.

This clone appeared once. The CDR3 nucleotides read TGTGCCACCAGCAGAGATTTGGGACAGGGGGACAATGAGCAGTTCTTC. This codes for CATSRDLGQGDNEQFF. V usage is TRBV15 and J usage is TRBJ2-1; TRBD1 matches at 11 bases. Germline V CDR1 and CDR2: LNHNV, YYDKDF (reference sequence). J was trimmed by 5 bases and V by 0 bases; bases with no gene match: 3. There are 16 residues in the CDR3.

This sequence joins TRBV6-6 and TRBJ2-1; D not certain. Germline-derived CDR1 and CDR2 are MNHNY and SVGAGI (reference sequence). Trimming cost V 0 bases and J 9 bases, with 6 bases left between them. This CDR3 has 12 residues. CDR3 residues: CASSYSTGEQFF. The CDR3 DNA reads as TGTGCCAGCAGTTACTCGACGGGTGAGCAGTTCTTC.

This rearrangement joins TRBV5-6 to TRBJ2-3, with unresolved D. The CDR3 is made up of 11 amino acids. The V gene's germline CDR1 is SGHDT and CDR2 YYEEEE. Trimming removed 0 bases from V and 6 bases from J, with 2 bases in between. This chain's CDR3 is CASSLEDTQYF. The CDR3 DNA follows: TGTGCCAGCAGCTTGGAGGATACGCAGTATTTT.

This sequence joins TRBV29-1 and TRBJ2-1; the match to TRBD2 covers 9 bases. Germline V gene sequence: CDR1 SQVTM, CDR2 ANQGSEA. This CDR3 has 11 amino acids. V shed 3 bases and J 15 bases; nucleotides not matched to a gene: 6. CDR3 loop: CSVDPAGGGFF. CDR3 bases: TGCAGCGTTGATCCAGCGGGGGGAGGGTTCTTC.

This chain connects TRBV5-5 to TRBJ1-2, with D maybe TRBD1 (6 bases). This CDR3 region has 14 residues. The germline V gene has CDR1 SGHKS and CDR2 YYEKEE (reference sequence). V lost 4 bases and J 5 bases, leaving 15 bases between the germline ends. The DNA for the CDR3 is TGTGCCAGCAGCCCCGGCAGGGACAATTATGGCTACACCTTC. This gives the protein CASSPGRDNYGYTF.

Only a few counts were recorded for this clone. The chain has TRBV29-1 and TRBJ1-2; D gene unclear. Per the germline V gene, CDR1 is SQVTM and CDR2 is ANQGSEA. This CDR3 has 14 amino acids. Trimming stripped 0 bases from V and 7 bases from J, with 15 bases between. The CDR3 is CSVEDLEARSGYTF. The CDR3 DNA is TGCAGCGTTGAAGATCTGGAGGCTCGGAGTGGCTACACCTTC.

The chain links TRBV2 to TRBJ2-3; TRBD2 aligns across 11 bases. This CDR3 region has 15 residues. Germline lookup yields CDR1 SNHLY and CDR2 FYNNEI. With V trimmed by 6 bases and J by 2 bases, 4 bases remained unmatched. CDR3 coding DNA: TGTGCCAGCAGCCCGACTAGCGGGGACACAGATACGCAGTATTTT. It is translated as CASSPTSGDTDTQYF.

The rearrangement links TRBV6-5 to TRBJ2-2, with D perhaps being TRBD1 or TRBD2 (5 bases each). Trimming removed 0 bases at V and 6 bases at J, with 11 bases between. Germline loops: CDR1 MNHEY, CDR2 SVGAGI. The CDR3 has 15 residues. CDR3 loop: CASSYSNRGSGELFF. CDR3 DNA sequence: TGTGCCAGCAGTTACTCGAATCGGGGCTCCGGGGAGCTGTTTTTT.

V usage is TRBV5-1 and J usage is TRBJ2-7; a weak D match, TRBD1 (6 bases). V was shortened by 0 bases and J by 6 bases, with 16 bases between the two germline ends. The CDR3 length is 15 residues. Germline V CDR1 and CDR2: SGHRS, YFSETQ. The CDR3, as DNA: TGCGCCAGCAGCTTGGCAGGGCAGGGGAGCGGCGAGCAGTACTTC. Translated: CASSLAGQGSGEQYF.

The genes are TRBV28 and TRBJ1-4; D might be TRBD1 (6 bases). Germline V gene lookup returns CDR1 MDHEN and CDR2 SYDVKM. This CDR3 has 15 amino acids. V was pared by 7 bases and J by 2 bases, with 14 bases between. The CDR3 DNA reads TGTGCCAGCACCCCGATCGACAGGACTAATGAAAAACTGTTTTTT. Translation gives CASTPIDRTNEKLFF.

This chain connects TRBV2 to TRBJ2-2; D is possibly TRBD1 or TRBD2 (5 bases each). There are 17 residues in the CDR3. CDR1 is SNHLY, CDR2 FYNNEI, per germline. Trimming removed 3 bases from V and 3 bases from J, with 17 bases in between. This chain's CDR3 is CASSDTGRGRDTGELFF. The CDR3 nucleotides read TGTGCCAGCAGTGATACGGGAAGGGGTAGGGACACCGGGGAGCTGTTTTTT. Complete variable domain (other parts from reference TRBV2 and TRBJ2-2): EPEVTQTPSHQVTQMGQEVILRCVPISNHLYFYWYRQILGQKVEFLVSFYNNEISEKSEIFDDQFSVERPDGSNFTLKIRSTKLEDSAMYFCASSDTGRGRDTGELFFGEGSRLTVL.

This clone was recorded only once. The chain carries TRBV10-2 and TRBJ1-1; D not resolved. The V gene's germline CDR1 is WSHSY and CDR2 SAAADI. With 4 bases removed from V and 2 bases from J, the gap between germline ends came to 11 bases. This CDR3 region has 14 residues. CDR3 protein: CASSVSFENTEAFF. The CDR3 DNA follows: TGCGCCAGCAGTGTAAGTTTCGAAAACACTGAAGCTTTCTTT.

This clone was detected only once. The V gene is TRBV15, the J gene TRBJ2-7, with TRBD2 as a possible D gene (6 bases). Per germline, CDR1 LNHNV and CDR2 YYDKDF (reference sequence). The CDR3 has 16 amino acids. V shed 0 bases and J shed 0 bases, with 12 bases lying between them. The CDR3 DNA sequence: TGTGCCACCAGCAGAGATCCGGGGGTCAGCTCCTACGAGCAGTACTTC. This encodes CATSRDPGVSSYEQYF.

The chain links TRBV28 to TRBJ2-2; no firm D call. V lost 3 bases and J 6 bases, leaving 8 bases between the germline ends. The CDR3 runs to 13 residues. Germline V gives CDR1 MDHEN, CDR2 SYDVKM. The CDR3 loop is CASSFLKPGELFF. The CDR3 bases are TGTGCCAGCAGTTTTCTGAAGCCCGGGGAGCTGTTTTTT.

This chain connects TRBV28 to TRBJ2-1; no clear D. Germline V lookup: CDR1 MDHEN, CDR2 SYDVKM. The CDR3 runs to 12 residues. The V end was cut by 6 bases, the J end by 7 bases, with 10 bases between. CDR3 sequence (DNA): TGTGCCAGCAGCCGACTTGGTAATGAGCAGTTCTTC. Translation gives CASSRLGNEQFF.

This CDR3 is CASSPQDRNTIYF. In nucleotides, the CDR3 is TGTGCCAGCAGCCCCCAAGACAGAAACACCATATATTTT. The rearrangement links TRBV7-9 to TRBJ1-3; D uncertain. The CDR3 is 13 amino acids. Trimming took off 5 bases at V and 5 bases at J, with 10 bases between the two ends. CDR1 is SEHNR, CDR2 FQNEAQ, per germline (reference sequence).

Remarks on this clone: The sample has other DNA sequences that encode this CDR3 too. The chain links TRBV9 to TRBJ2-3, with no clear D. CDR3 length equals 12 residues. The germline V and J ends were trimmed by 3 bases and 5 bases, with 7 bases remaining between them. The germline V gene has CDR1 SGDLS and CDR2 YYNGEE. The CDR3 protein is CASSAVGDTQYF. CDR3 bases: TGTGCCAGCAGCGCAGTGGGAGATACGCAGTATTTT.

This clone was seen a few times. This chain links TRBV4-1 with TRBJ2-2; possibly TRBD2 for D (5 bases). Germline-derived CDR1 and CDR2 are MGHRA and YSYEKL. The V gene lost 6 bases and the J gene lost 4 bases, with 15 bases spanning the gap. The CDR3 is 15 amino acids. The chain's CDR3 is CASRSVTSTTGELFF. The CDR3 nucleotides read TGCGCCAGCAGATCTGTTACTAGTACCACCGGGGAGCTGTTTTTT.

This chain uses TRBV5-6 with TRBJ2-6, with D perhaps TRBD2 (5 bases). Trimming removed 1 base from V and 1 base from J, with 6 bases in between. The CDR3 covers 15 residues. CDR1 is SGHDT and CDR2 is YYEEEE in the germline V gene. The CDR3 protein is CASSLLASGANVLTF. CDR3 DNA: TGTGCCAGCAGCTTGCTAGCTTCTGGGGCCAACGTCCTGACTTTC. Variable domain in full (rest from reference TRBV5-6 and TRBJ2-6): DAGVTQSPTHLIKTRGQQVTLRCSPKSGHDTVSWYQQALGQGPQFIFQYYEEEERQRGNFPDRFSGHQFPNYSSELNVNALLLGDSALYLCASSLLASGANVLTFGAGSRLTVL.

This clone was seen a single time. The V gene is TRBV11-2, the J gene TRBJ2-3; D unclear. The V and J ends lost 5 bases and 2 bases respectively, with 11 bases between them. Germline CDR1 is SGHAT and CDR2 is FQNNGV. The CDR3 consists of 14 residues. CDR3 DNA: TGTGCCAGCAGCGGGTCTTATAACACAGATACGCAGTATTTT. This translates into CASSGSYNTDTQYF.

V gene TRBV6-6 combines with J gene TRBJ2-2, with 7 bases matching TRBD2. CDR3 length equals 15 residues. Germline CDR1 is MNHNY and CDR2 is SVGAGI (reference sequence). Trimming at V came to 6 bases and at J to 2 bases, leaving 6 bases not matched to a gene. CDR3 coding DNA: TGTGCCAGCAGCCCTAGAGCGGGAAACACCGGGGAGCTGTTTTTT. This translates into CASSPRAGNTGELFF.

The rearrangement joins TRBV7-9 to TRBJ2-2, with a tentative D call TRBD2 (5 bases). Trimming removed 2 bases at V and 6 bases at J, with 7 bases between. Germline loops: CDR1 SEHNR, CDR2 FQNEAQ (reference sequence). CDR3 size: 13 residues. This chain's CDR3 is CASSLLEAGELFF. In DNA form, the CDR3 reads TGTGCCAGCAGCTTACTGGAGGCCGGGGAGCTGTTTTTT.